What follows are 31 T cell receptor beta chains derived from one specimen sequenced in a study of human T cells and chemical hapten exposure. TCRdb re-analysed the RACE reads in MiXCR, keeping a single row per CDR3 protein. Counted here are over 70,000 distinct CDR3 sequences, approximately 11% occurring once; the ten biggest clones make up approximately 1%. Noted time point: patch test 3, about 24 weeks after DPC sensitization. As for treatment: therapeutic diphenylcyclopropenone sensitization with weekly scalp DPC. The material sequenced was whole blood, taken in connection with sensitization to the hapten diphenylcyclopropenone (DPC). These receptors came from a woman aged 30 to 39 with alopecia areata. Some clones in this sample may be carry-over from other donors' samples.

This clonotype has a handful of counts. The J gene is TRBJ2-3, the V gene TRBV7-9; TRBD1 is a possible D gene (5 bases). The V end lost 4 bases, the J end lost 5 bases, and 13 bases lay between the germline ends. CDR3 length: 14 amino acids. Germline CDR1 is SEHNR and CDR2 is FQNEAQ (reference sequence). This chain's CDR3 is CASSSYWGEDTQYF. CDR3 nucleotides: TGTGCCAGCAGCTCCTATTGGGGCGAAGATACGCAGTATTTT.

The rearrangement uses TRBV28 and TRBJ2-7, with TRBD1 matching over 7 bases. With V trimmed by 5 bases and J by 5 bases, 9 bases remained unmatched. The germline CDR1 and CDR2 sequences are MDHEN and SYDVKM. This CDR3 has 14 residues. CDR3 DNA: TGTGCCAGCAGTGTCCGACAGGGAAACCACGAGCAGTACTTC. It codes for CASSVRQGNHEQYF.

This clonotype showed up just a few times. This chain connects TRBV6-1 to TRBJ1-5, with a weak D call TRBD1 (6 bases). This CDR3 spans 15 amino acids. V lost 4 bases to trimming and J lost 5 bases, with 15 bases between them. Germline-derived CDR1 and CDR2 are MNHNS and SASEGT. The CDR3 nucleotides are TGTGCCAGCAGTGTGGGGACAATCATGCATCAGCCCCAGCATTTT. It translates to CASSVGTIMHQPQHF.

This clonotype was seen repeatedly, ten times or more. CDR3 nucleotides: TGTGCCAGCAGTGCACTTATACCGGGACAGGAGGTATCATGCGAGCAGTACGTC. It encodes CASSALIPGQEVSCEQYV. The genes are TRBV25-1 and TRBJ2-7; 8 positions match TRBD1. V shed 4 bases, J shed 6 bases, and the junction held 20 bases outside the gene matches. This CDR3 is 18 amino acids long. Germline CDR1 is MGHDK and CDR2 is SYGVNS.

This clonotype was seen ten or more times. The chain is built from TRBV6-5 and TRBJ2-2, with 14 bases fitting TRBD2. The CDR3 covers 18 residues. Trimming cost V 6 bases and J 3 bases; bases outside gene matches: 9. CDR1 is MNHEY and CDR2 is SVGAGI in the germline V gene. The CDR3 sequence is CASSSGGLAGVHTGELFF. The CDR3 nucleotides read TGTGCCAGCAGCTCCGGGGGACTAGCGGGGGTGCACACCGGGGAGCTGTTTTTT.

In its sample, this clonotype was seen a few times. V usage is TRBV28 and J usage is TRBJ1-5, with D unresolved. The length of the CDR3 is 12 residues. Per the germline V gene, CDR1 is MDHEN and CDR2 is SYDVKM. V was trimmed by 6 bases and J by 9 bases, leaving 12 bases between them. The CDR3 loop is CASRSTLLPQHF. The DNA of the CDR3 is TGTGCCAGCAGATCTACACTTTTGCCCCAGCATTTT.

The chain employs TRBV18 and TRBJ2-4; 14 bases agree with TRBD2. This CDR3 spans 18 amino acids. V lost 3 bases, J lost 0 bases, and 4 bases stayed unmatched. The germline V gene encodes CDR1 KGHSH and CDR2 LQKENI. The CDR3 DNA reads TGTGCCAGCTCACCGGGACTAGCGGGAGTAATAGCCAAAAACATTCAGTACTTC. It codes for CASSPGLAGVIAKNIQYF.

This clonotype was detected ten times or more. The chain recombines TRBV2 with TRBJ2-7; perhaps TRBD1 as D (6 bases). This CDR3 has 15 amino acids. Germline CDR1 is SNHLY and CDR2 is FYNNEI. Trimming cost V 5 bases and J 1 base, with 15 bases left between them. This CDR3 is CASSKDRNPSYEQYV. CDR3 DNA sequence: TGTGCCAGCAGTAAAGACAGGAATCCTTCCTACGAGCAGTACGTC.

The chain employs TRBV11-1 and TRBJ2-1; tentatively, D is TRBD2 (5 bases). The CDR3 is 16 residues long. Trimming left V 2 bases short and J 8 bases short, with 19 bases between. The germline V gene has CDR1 SGHAT and CDR2 FQDESV (reference sequence). The CDR3 loop is CASSLRPPGESHEQFF. CDR3 bases: TGTGCCAGCAGCTTAAGGCCCCCCGGGGAGAGCCATGAGCAGTTCTTC.

This clonotype was found a few times. The chain employs TRBV10-3 and TRBJ2-1; D might be TRBD2 (5 bases). With 3 bases removed from V and 6 bases from J, the gap between germline ends came to 15 bases. The V gene's germline CDR1 is ENHRY and CDR2 SYGVKD. CDR3 length: 15 residues. CDR3 nucleotides: TGTGCCATCAGTGACCCTGATGGACTCTCCAATGAGCAGTTCTTC. It yields the protein CAISDPDGLSNEQFF.

This clonotype has a count of ten or more. The V and J genes are TRBV5-1 and TRBJ2-3; no reliable D call. The V gene lost 0 bases and the J gene lost 4 bases, with 9 bases spanning the gap. The CDR3 is made up of 14 amino acids. Germline V CDR1 and CDR2: SGHRS, YFSETQ. CDR3 nucleotides: TGCGCCAGCAGCTTGGCCAAAGGCGCAGATACGCAGTATTTT. Protein product: CASSLAKGADTQYF.

The chain employs TRBV28 and TRBJ1-2, with unresolved D. The length of the CDR3 is 12 residues. Germline V gene data show CDR1 as MDHEN and CDR2 as SYDVKM. Trimming removed 2 bases at V and 4 bases at J, with 5 bases between. The CDR3, as DNA: TGTGCCAGCAGTTTAGTGCTCTATGGCTACACCTTC. Protein: CASSLVLYGYTF.

This clonotype was seen ten or more times. The J gene is TRBJ1-5, the V gene TRBV7-9; 10 bases align to TRBD1. The CDR3 has 15 amino acids. Trimming removed 5 bases from V and 4 bases from J; junction bases left unmatched: 5. Germline CDR1 is SEHNR and CDR2 is FQNEAQ (reference sequence). In nucleotides, the CDR3 is TGTGCCAGCAGCACAGGACAGGGGGTGAATCAGCCCCAGCATTTT. Encoded protein: CASSTGQGVNQPQHF. Full variable domain (remainder filled in from reference TRBV7-9 and TRBJ1-5): DTGVSQNPRHKITKRGQNVTFRCDPISEHNRLYWYRQTLGQGPEFLTYFQNEAQLEKSRLLSDRFSAERPKGSFSTLEIQRTEQGDSAMYLCASSTGQGVNQPQHFGDGTRLSIL.

The chain uses TRBV4-1 and TRBJ2-7, with 8 nucleotides matching TRBD1. The junction had 4 bases not matched to a gene; V was cut back by 2 bases and J by 1 base. Looked up from germline, CDR1 is MGHRA and CDR2 is YSYEKL. CDR3 length: 15 residues. The CDR3 DNA reads as TGCGCCAGCAGCCAACCGAGGGACAGGTCCTACGAGCAGTACTTC. It translates to CASSQPRDRSYEQYF.

This clonotype was seen only a few times. The CDR3 DNA sequence: TGTGCCAGCAGAGGGACAGGGAGTTTTCAGCCCCAGCATTTT. Translation: CASRGTGSFQPQHF. This sequence joins TRBV28 and TRBJ1-5, with 9 bases that match TRBD1. The CDR3 is 14 amino acids. CDR1 is MDHEN, CDR2 SYDVKM, per germline. Trimming at V came to 6 bases and at J to 6 bases, leaving 6 bases not matched to a gene.

The V and J genes are TRBV6-2 or TRBV6-3 and TRBJ1-2; perhaps TRBD1 as D (5 bases). V shed 8 bases and J shed 4 bases, with 8 bases lying between them. The CDR3 spans 11 residues. In germline, CDR1 is MNHEY, CDR2 SVGEGT. For the CDR3, the DNA is TGTGCCAGCGTTGACAGCTATGGCTACACCTTC. Its protein is CASVDSYGYTF.

This clonotype was found many times. The genes are TRBV6-1 and TRBJ1-5; D is uncertain. V lost 0 bases to trimming and J lost 4 bases, with 7 bases between them. Germline assignment: CDR1 MNHNS and CDR2 SASEGT. The CDR3 is 14 residues long. The CDR3 loop reads CASSEAGQNQPQHF. The CDR3 DNA reads as TGTGCCAGCAGTGAAGCCGGCCAGAATCAGCCCCAGCATTTT.

The sample holds a few counts of this clonotype. The chain has TRBV6-6 and TRBJ1-5, with 7 bases identical to TRBD1. The germline CDR1 and CDR2 sequences are MNHNY and SVGAGI (reference sequence). The CDR3 is 15 amino acids. V dropped 6 bases and J dropped 0; count of bases not matched to a gene: 5. CDR3 loop: CASRPGQYSNQPQHF. The CDR3 DNA sequence: TGTGCCAGCAGACCGGGACAGTATAGCAATCAGCCCCAGCATTTT.

In DNA form, the CDR3 reads TGCAGTGCTAGCCCCGTCGGCACCTCCTACAATGAGCAGTTCTTC. Its translation: CSASPVGTSYNEQFF. The chain recombines TRBV20-1 with TRBJ2-1; D unresolved. The CDR3 is made up of 15 amino acids. CDR1 and CDR2 (germline): DFQATT, SNEGSKA (reference sequence). V was pared by 3 bases and J by 0 bases, with 12 bases between.

The sample holds a few counts of this clonotype. The chain carries TRBV6-4 and TRBJ1-1; D not certain. CDR1 and CDR2 (germline): MRHNA, SNTAGT. V was cut by 2 bases and J by 5 bases, with 9 bases left in between. The CDR3 totals 13 residues. In DNA, the CDR3 is TGTGCCAGCAGTGACAGGCCGGAAACTGAAGCTTTCTTT. The encoded protein is CASSDRPETEAFF.

This clonotype has a count of ten or more. The chain employs TRBV27 and TRBJ1-5; no definite D call. V was shortened by 2 bases and J by 6 bases, with 8 bases between the two germline ends. Per the germline V gene, CDR1 is MNHEY and CDR2 is SMNVEV (reference sequence). This CDR3 comprises 13 residues. CDR3 sequence: CASSLSLSQPQHF. The CDR3 bases are TGTGCCAGCAGTTTAAGTTTAAGTCAGCCCCAGCATTTT.

This clonotype was counted a few times. This rearrangement joins TRBV6-5 to TRBJ1-3; 8 nucleotides match TRBD1. The trim removed 10 bases at V and 4 bases at J, leaving 12 bases unmatched. Germline values: CDR1 MNHEY, CDR2 SVGAGI. The length of the CDR3 is 15 residues. The DNA for the CDR3 is TGTGCCACTTCCCAGGGGGCGCCTCCCGGAAACACCATATATTTT. Translation: CATSQGAPPGNTIYF.

This clonotype was detected a few times. The chain employs TRBV5-1 and TRBJ2-7; TRBD1 matches at 7 bases. From germline, CDR1 is SGHRS and CDR2 YFSETQ. The V segment lost 2 bases and the J segment 2 bases; nucleotides outside the gene matches: 4. This CDR3 has 14 amino acids. In nucleotides, the CDR3 is TGCGCCAGCAGCTTAGGACAGGCCACCTACGAGCAGTACTTC. This gives the protein CASSLGQATYEQYF.

This clonotype was recorded at least ten times. The CDR3 sequence: CSAYRSGGTNEKLFF. Here the CDR3 DNA reads TGCAGTGCCTACCGCTCTGGGGGAACTAATGAAAAACTGTTTTTT. The rearrangement uses TRBV20-1 and TRBJ1-4, with D possibly being TRBD1 (5 bases). Germline CDR1 and CDR2: DFQATT and SNEGSKA (reference sequence). The CDR3 sequence is 15 residues long. V lost 6 bases, J lost 1 base, and 15 bases lay in between.

Ten or more counts support this clonotype. This rearrangement joins TRBV7-9 to TRBJ2-4, with D unclear. The CDR3 has 14 residues. The V gene's germline CDR1 is SEHNR and CDR2 FQNEAQ (reference sequence). V shed 3 bases and J shed 7 bases, with 13 bases lying between them. CDR3 sequence (DNA): TGTGCCAGCAGCTTTGTATCTCCCGGGAACATTCAGTACTTC. Translation: CASSFVSPGNIQYF.

The V and J genes are TRBV6-2 or TRBV6-3 and TRBJ2-1; D is undetermined. V gave up 1 base and J gave up 6 bases, with 7 bases separating them. The CDR3 runs 13 residues. Germline V CDR1 and CDR2: MNHEY, SVGEGT. CDR3 DNA: TGTGCCAGCAGTTACTTCGGATTCAATGAGCAGTTCTTC. The encoded protein is CASSYFGFNEQFF.

This clonotype was counted many times. This chain links TRBV4-1 with TRBJ1-6; D is uncertain. The CDR3 has 17 amino acids. The germline V gene has CDR1 MGHRA and CDR2 YSYEKL. Trimming removed 0 bases from V and 0 bases from J, with 9 bases in between. The CDR3 region has the DNA TGCGCCAGCAGCCAAGATATAGCCAGCTCCTATAATTCACCCCTCCACTTT. It translates to CASSQDIASSYNSPLHF.

This clonotype was seen repeatedly, ten times or more. This chain joins TRBV5-5 and TRBJ2-2; no firm D call. Germline V gene lookup returns CDR1 SGHKS and CDR2 YYEKEE (reference sequence). Trimming took 1 base from V and 1 from J, leaving 11 bases between them. The CDR3 covers 16 residues. This CDR3 reads CASSLYVPQNTGELFF. Written as DNA, the CDR3 is TGTGCCAGCAGCTTGTACGTGCCCCAGAACACCGGGGAGCTGTTTTTT. Filled out from reference TRBV5-5 and TRBJ2-2, the complete variable domain reads DAGVTQSPTHLIKTRGQQVTLRCSPISGHKSVSWYQQVLGQGPQFIFQYYEKEERGRGNFPDRFSARQFPNYSSELNVNALLLGDSALYLCASSLYVPQNTGELFFGEGSRLTVL.

There are a few counts of this clonotype. The chain carries TRBV5-1 and TRBJ2-3; D is perhaps TRBD2 (6 bases). Between the trimmed V and J ends, which lost 4 bases and 4 bases, there was a span of 10 bases. CDR3 length: 13 amino acids. In germline, CDR1 is SGHRS, CDR2 YFSETQ. This CDR3 is CASSRREADTQYF. DNA of the CDR3: TGCGCCAGCAGCAGGAGGGAGGCAGATACGCAGTATTTT.

In this sample, this clonotype turned up many times. The V call is TRBV28, the J call TRBJ2-2; no firm D call. V dropped 5 bases and J dropped 0 bases, with 10 bases sitting between them. The CDR3 spans 15 residues. Per germline, CDR1 MDHEN and CDR2 SYDVKM. The DNA of the CDR3 is TGTGCCAGCAGTCCCGGAGAGGCGAACACCGGGGAGCTGTTTTTT. Translation: CASSPGEANTGELFF.

The table lists this clonotype with a few counts. This chain joins TRBV20-1 and TRBJ2-1, with 7 bases matching TRBD2. The CDR3 consists of 16 residues. J gave up 4 bases and V 6 bases, and 15 bases lay outside the gene matches. CDR1 is DFQATT and CDR2 is SNEGSKA in the germline V gene (reference sequence). The CDR3 sequence: CSATTLAADLYNEQFF. CDR3 nucleotide sequence: TGCAGTGCAACAACTCTAGCGGCGGACCTTTACAATGAGCAGTTCTTC.